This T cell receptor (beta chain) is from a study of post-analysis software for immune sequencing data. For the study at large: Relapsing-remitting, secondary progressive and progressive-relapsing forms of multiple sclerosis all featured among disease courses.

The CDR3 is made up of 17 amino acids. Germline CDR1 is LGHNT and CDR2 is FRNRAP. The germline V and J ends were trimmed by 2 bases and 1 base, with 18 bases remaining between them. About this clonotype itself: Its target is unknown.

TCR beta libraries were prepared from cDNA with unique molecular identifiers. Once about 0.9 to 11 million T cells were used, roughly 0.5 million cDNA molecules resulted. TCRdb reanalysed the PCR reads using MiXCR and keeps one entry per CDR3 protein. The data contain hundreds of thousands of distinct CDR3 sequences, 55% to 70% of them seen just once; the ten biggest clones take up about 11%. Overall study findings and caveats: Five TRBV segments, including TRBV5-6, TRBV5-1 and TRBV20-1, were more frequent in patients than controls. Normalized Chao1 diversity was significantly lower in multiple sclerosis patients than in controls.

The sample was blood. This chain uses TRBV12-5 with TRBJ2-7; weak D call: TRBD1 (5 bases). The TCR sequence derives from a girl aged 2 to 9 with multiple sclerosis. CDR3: CASGLRFPQVLSYEQYF. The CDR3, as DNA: TGTGCTAGTGGTTTGAGGTTTCCACAGGTATTATCCTACGAGCAGTACTTC.